This T cell receptor beta chain was profiled in a study of human T cells and chemical hapten exposure. This clonotype showed up many times. The time point was: patch test 3, about 24 weeks after DPC sensitization. The treatment was: therapeutic diphenylcyclopropenone sensitization with weekly scalp DPC. The CDR3 totals 16 residues. The junction had 8 bases not matched to a gene; V was cut back by 5 bases and J by 6 bases. CDR1 MNHEY and CDR2 SMNVEV come from the germline V gene (reference sequence). TCRdb independently ran MiXCR on the RACE reads; one entry per CDR3 protein. The data contain approximately 86,000 distinct CDR3 sequences, roughly a tenth of them singletons.

This clonotype originated in a woman in her thirties with alopecia areata. Some clones in this sample may be carry-over from other donors' samples. This specimen consisted of whole blood, obtained in connection with sensitization to the hapten diphenylcyclopropenone (DPC). This chain connects TRBV27 to TRBJ1-6; 9 bases are shared with TRBD1. DNA for the CDR3: TGTGCCAGCAGTCGACAGGGACAGGGAGGTAATTCACCCCTCCACTTT. Protein: CASSRQGQGGNSPLHF.